One and the same sample provided the 18 T cell receptor beta chains below, sequenced in a study of T cell clones after liver transplantation (dated by TCRdb to the late 2010s). The time point tag for this specimen amounts to: pre-transplant. Libraries were made using the immunoSEQ multiplex PCR assay. TCRdb limited this immuneACCESS table to in-frame rearrangements with V and J called. A share of clones is missing; checked studies link under half to unresolved V genes, and the rest is unexplained. The sample table shows some 70,000 clones, and 90% are seen once. Approximately 2.6% of the sample comes from the top ten. The starting material was CD4+ T cells from blood, obtained before liver transplant. The origin of the receptors is a human donor who received a liver transplant.

The chain links TRBV7-9 to TRBJ2-7; 9 bases match TRBD1. The germline V gene encodes CDR1 SEHNR and CDR2 FQNEAQ (reference sequence). The CDR3 consists of 15 residues. V dropped 6 bases and J dropped 0; count of bases not matched to a gene: 6. The CDR3 loop is CASRGGTGSSYEQYF. In nucleotides, the CDR3 is TGTGCCAGCAGAGGAGGGACAGGGAGCTCCTACGAGCAGTACTTC.

The chain has TRBV28 and TRBJ2-5; D unclear. The CDR3 runs 12 residues. The V gene's germline CDR1 is MDHEN and CDR2 SYDVKM. The germline V and J ends were trimmed by 4 bases and 5 bases, with 8 bases remaining between them. The CDR3 DNA reads as TGTGCCAGCAGTTGGCCCACCGAGACCCAGTACTTC. Translating it yields CASSWPTETQYF.

The rearrangement links TRBV6-4 to TRBJ2-2; tentative D call: TRBD1 (6 bases). The germline V gene encodes CDR1 MRHNA and CDR2 SNTAGT. CDR3 length equals 14 residues. Trimming took off 5 bases at V and 1 base at J, with 8 bases between the two ends. In DNA form, the CDR3 reads TGTGCCAGCAGTATGACAGGGAACACCGGGGAGCTGTTTTTT. The encoded protein is CASSMTGNTGELFF.

The rearrangement joins TRBV4-1 to TRBJ2-1; TRBD2 matches at 8 bases. The germline gives CDR1 MGHRA, CDR2 YSYEKL. V was pared by 0 bases and J by 7 bases, with 14 bases of the junction left unmatched. This CDR3 contains 18 residues. CDR3 residues: CASSQEFGTSGGTNEQFF. CDR3 bases: TGCGCCAGCAGCCAAGAGTTTGGAACTAGCGGAGGGACAAATGAGCAGTTCTTC.

The sample holds a few counts of this clone. The rearrangement uses TRBV29-1 and TRBJ2-1, with TRBD2 matching over 8 bases. Looked up from germline, CDR1 is SQVTM and CDR2 is ANQGSEA. The CDR3 consists of 12 residues. CDR3 nucleotides: TGCATCGGGGGGGGCTCCTACAATGAGCAGTTCTTC. It yields the protein CIGGGSYNEQFF.

V usage is TRBV5-1 and J usage is TRBJ2-2; 9 bases match TRBD1. V trimming: 2 bases; J trimming: 4 bases; junction bases outside the gene matches: 6. The CDR3 runs to 16 residues. CDR1 is SGHRS and CDR2 is YFSETQ in the germline V gene. The CDR3 bases are TGCGCCAGCAGCTTCCCCCGACAGGGGGGCACCGGGGAGCTGTTTTTT. Amino acids: CASSFPRQGGTGELFF.

This rearrangement joins TRBV2 to TRBJ1-4; D is unclear. The CDR3 sequence is 13 residues long. From germline, CDR1 is SNHLY and CDR2 FYNNEI. The V end was cut by 6 bases, the J end by 6 bases, with 11 bases between. The DNA of the CDR3 is TGTGCCAGCAGCTCAGAGTTGGATGAAAAACTGTTTTTT. This gives the protein CASSSELDEKLFF.

This chain links TRBV19 with TRBJ2-3, with 8 bases that match TRBD2. CDR1 LNHDA and CDR2 SQIVND come from the germline V gene (reference sequence). The CDR3 sequence is 14 residues long. Trimming cost V 4 bases and J 2 bases; bases outside gene matches: 2. DNA for the CDR3: TGTGCCAGTAGTAGACTAGCGTACACAGATACGCAGTATTTT. Translation gives CASSRLAYTDTQYF.

This clone has only one observation. The J gene is TRBJ1-1, the V gene TRBV5-1, with TRBD1 as a possible D gene (5 bases). Looked up from germline, CDR1 is SGHRS and CDR2 is YFSETQ. This CDR3 is 12 amino acids long. Trimming removed 7 bases from V and 5 bases from J, with 12 bases in between. The CDR3 spells CASGQGWTEAFF. The CDR3 coding sequence is TGCGCCAGCGGACAAGGGTGGACTGAAGCTTTCTTT.

This chain links TRBV5-6 with TRBJ2-7; 8 bases map to TRBD2. Germline V gene sequence: CDR1 SGHDT, CDR2 YYEEEE. This CDR3 is built from 17 residues. The V gene end was trimmed by 5 bases and the J gene end by 0 bases; junction bases not matched to a gene: 13. Here the CDR3 DNA reads TGTGCCAGCAGGGTGGGGGCTAGCGGGTATCTCTCCTACGAGCAGTACTTC. Its protein is CASRVGASGYLSYEQYF. Full variable domain (remainder filled in from reference TRBV5-6 and TRBJ2-7): DAGVTQSPTHLIKTRGQQVTLRCSPKSGHDTVSWYQQALGQGPQFIFQYYEEEERQRGNFPDRFSGHQFPNYSSELNVNALLLGDSALYLCASRVGASGYLSYEQYFGPGTRLTVT.

The chain uses TRBV19 and TRBJ1-2, with D possibly matching TRBD1 (6 bases). The CDR3 totals 13 residues. Trimming removed 7 bases from V and 2 bases from J, with 11 bases in between. Germline loops: CDR1 LNHDA, CDR2 SQIVND (reference sequence). The CDR3 reads CASTLDRNYGYTF. The CDR3 DNA sequence: TGTGCCAGTACCCTCGACAGGAACTATGGCTACACCTTC.

The gene calls are TRBV6-1 and TRBJ2-1, with TRBD2 identical over 12 bases. The CDR3 is 15 amino acids. The junction had 5 bases not matched to a gene; V was cut back by 3 bases and J by 8 bases. Germline V gene lookup returns CDR1 MNHNS and CDR2 SASEGT. As DNA, the CDR3 is TGTGCCAGCAGTGATGGACTAGCGGGACCCTATGAGCAGTTCTTC. As protein: CASSDGLAGPYEQFF.

This rearrangement joins TRBV7-6 to TRBJ2-2; 7 nucleotides line up with TRBD2. V trimming: 4 bases; J trimming: 8 bases; junction bases outside the gene matches: 19. CDR3 length: 18 residues. The V gene's germline CDR1 is SGHVS and CDR2 FNYEAQ. The CDR3 spells CASSSRAGLDLTRGELFF. The CDR3 coding sequence is TGTGCCAGCAGCTCCAGAGCGGGACTTGACTTAACACGTGGGGAGCTGTTTTTT.

This clone has just one count. This chain connects TRBV11-2 to TRBJ2-1; 9 bases are a match to TRBD2. J was trimmed by 8 bases and V by 6 bases; bases with no gene match: 11. Per the germline V gene, CDR1 is SGHAT and CDR2 is FQNNGV. The CDR3 runs 15 residues. The CDR3 protein is CASRSGVAGVYEQFF. The DNA for the CDR3 is TGTGCCAGCAGGTCGGGGGTAGCGGGAGTATATGAGCAGTTCTTC.

CDR3 coding DNA: TGTGCCAGCAGGCAGACAGGGAACTACGAGCAGTACTTC. Protein sequence: CASRQTGNYEQYF. The gene calls are TRBV6-5 and TRBJ2-7, with TRBD1 identical over 7 bases. Germline values: CDR1 MNHEY, CDR2 SVGAGI. V trimming: 6 bases; J trimming: 3 bases; junction bases outside the gene matches: 5. CDR3 size: 13 residues.

The chain joins TRBV5-5 to TRBJ2-7; TRBD2 agrees at 11 bases. The V gene's germline CDR1 is SGHKS and CDR2 YYEKEE (reference sequence). V was pared by 0 bases and J by 7 bases, with 15 bases of the junction left unmatched. This CDR3 contains 18 residues. The DNA for the CDR3 is TGTGCCAGCAGCTTGGGACTATCGACTAGCGGGACTCCGAGGGAGCAGTACTTC. Its protein is CASSLGLSTSGTPREQYF. The whole variable domain, filled in from reference TRBV5-5 and TRBJ2-7, reads DAGVTQSPTHLIKTRGQQVTLRCSPISGHKSVSWYQQVLGQGPQFIFQYYEKEERGRGNFPDRFSARQFPNYSSELNVNALLLGDSALYLCASSLGLSTSGTPREQYFGPGTRLTVT.

The chain couples TRBV6-4 to TRBJ1-1; a weak D match, TRBD1 (5 bases). The CDR3 is made up of 14 amino acids. From germline, CDR1 is MRHNA and CDR2 SNTAGT. Trimming left V 3 bases short and J 3 bases short, with 11 bases between. CDR3 bases: TGTGCCAGCAGTGAGGCCCAGGGCGACACTGAAGCTTTCTTT. Its protein is CASSEAQGDTEAFF.

The chain is built from TRBV28 and TRBJ2-7; D is unresolved. This CDR3 has 13 residues. V lost 8 bases to trimming and J lost 3 bases, with 14 bases between them. Germline assignment: CDR1 MDHEN and CDR2 SYDVKM. This CDR3 is CASGRPSGYEQYF. The CDR3 DNA reads TGTGCCAGCGGGCGCCCCTCGGGCTACGAGCAGTACTTC.